The entry that follows covers one TCR beta chain sequence. This receptor's antigen is unknown. One base away there is no much larger clone; base qualities are not given. Deletion took 3 bases off V and 6 bases off J, with a span of 8 bases between the germline ends. Sequences MDHEN (CDR1) and SYDVKM (CDR2) are obtained from the germline V gene. The CDR3 runs 12 amino acids, cysteine and phenylalanine included. Only the CDR3 portion is preserved as DNA: 36 bases, with reading frame beginning at the first base. This sample's time point label indicates: cycle 2 day 1 (C2D1) of nivolumab. All trial patients had relapsed after autologous stem cell transplantation, with cohorts A, B and C differing in prior brentuximab vedotin exposure. The trial cohort comprised approximately 55 patients with relapsed/refractory classical Hodgkin lymphoma whose best overall responses were complete response, partial response or progressive disease. Trial patients were treated with single-agent nivolumab in the multi-cohort phase II CheckMate 205 trial. An independent review committee assessed best overall response using the 2007 International Working Group response criteria. PBMCs from the trial were collected at three points: immediately before nivolumab initiation (C1D1), and during therapy at cycle 2 day 1 and cycle 4 day 1. After peripheral blood was drawn into 8 mL Vacutainer Cell Preparation Tubes, PBMCs were isolated by centrifugation and then cryopreserved.

The Qiagen DNeasy kit was used to extract genomic DNA both from unsorted PBMCs and from the negatively selected CD4+ and CD8+ fractions. TCR beta CDR3 regions were subjected to amplification by immunoSEQ multiplex PCR with primers that anneal to V and J segments. A synthetic immune receptor repertoire was used to minimize amplification bias, and remaining bias was computationally removed after sequencing. From the authors' description of their analysis: Repertoire diversity was quantified as the Shannon entropy index using custom Python scripts. The unsorted, CD4+ and CD8+ repertoires were each analyzed separately, with the exception of combined analyses, where CD4+ and CD8+ sequences were merged in silico. Clonal expansion was defined as at least a 2-fold frequency increase after treatment relative to C1D1, with a pseudocount of 0.5 for undetected baseline clones. Singleton clones were defined as clones with 0 or 1 copy at C1D1, and non-singleton clones were defined as clones with 2 or more copies. Clones expanded in unsorted samples were labelled as CD4+, CD8+ or unknown by matching protein sequences in sorted samples from the same patient. Wilcoxon tests on paired samples were used to test changes in diversity from C1D1 to C4D1. TCRdb's version of the immuneACCESS table is confined to in-frame rearrangements and falls short of the full clone set. An unresolved V gene accounts for under half of the shortfall where checked; the remainder is of unknown origin. V, J and clone size are those of that table, while D and trimming were read from the DNA. This sample gives some 93,000 clones in total; approximately 92% of them show up just once. The ten biggest clones cover around 10% of the sample.

These data are taken from a study of PD-1 blockade in classical Hodgkin lymphoma (dated by TCRdb to about 2020). About the investigation overall: Nivolumab dosing was 3 mg/kg intravenously every 2 weeks, continuing until either disease progression or unacceptable toxicity. To define a peripheral blood immune signature of response to PD-1 blockade in classical Hodgkin lymphoma, the study combined TCR beta sequencing with CyTOF.

What the work shows at the level of the full study, not this receptor alone: Trial patients achieving complete response had baseline diversity similar to newly diagnosed patients, whereas partial responders and progressors had significantly lower diversity. A significant rise by C4D1 was seen in CD4+ but not CD8+ TCR diversity (p=0.0027 vs p=0.16), with the rise being most apparent in complete responders (p=0.02). Baseline TCR diversity was reported to be lower in newly diagnosed patients than in healthy donors and to be lower still in relapsed/refractory patients. Lower diversity was seen in patients whose nivolumab began less than 1 year after ASCT, and these patients were left out of later analyses so that immune reconstitution would not confound the results. The study was restricted to a single clinical trial cohort, and the causes of repertoire differences, possibly disease activity or prior therapy, were left undefined.

The sequence links TRBV28 to TRBJ1-1; the D gene cannot be resolved reliably. The receptor's source is a human donor with classical Hodgkin lymphoma. The sequencing here drew on peripheral blood mononuclear cells (PBMCs), taken before the second cycle of nivolumab. The CDR3 protein sequence reads: CASSFEGSEAFF. The DNA sequence follows: TGTGCCAGCAGTTTTGAGGGTTCTGAAGCTTTCTTT. Reference TRBV28 and TRBJ1-1 proteins supply the regions before and after the CDR3; the full variable domain is: DVKVTQSSRYLVKRTGEKVFLECVQDMDHENMFWYRQDPGLGLRLIYFSYDVKMKEKGDIPEGYSVSREKKERFSLILESASTNQTSMYLCASSFEGSEAFFGQGTRLTVV.